The entry below gives a single T cell receptor beta chain sequence along with its context. The data derive from a study of blood T cell repertoires in COVID-19. Whole-study context: Sites across the United States, Italy and Spain contributed samples from acute and convalescent COVID-19.

In the source study's methods: Reference gene primer amplification gave nucleated cell count estimates. This table comes from immunoSEQ multiplex PCR, and its TCRdb copy is limited to in-frame clones, with some not included. V and J calls and clone size come straight from that table; D and trimming were deduced from the DNA. The table lists about 200,000 clones, approximately 87% of them singletons. This CDR3 has 15 amino acids. CDR1 and CDR2 (germline): SGHRS, YFSETQ. V lost 0 bases and J lost 7, with 13 bases in between. Sequencing was performed on peripheral blood. The chain recombines TRBV5-1 with TRBJ1-4; maybe TRBD1 (6 bases). The TCR sequence derives from an older woman with acute or convalescent COVID-19. CDR3 nucleotide sequence: TGCGCCAGCAGCTTGGGGACAGCCCTCAGTGAAAAACTGTTTTTT. It codes for CASSLGTALSEKLFF.